The 27 T cell receptor beta chains in this list originate from one sample, sequenced in a study of blood T cells in healthy people across ages. A second PCR of roughly 7 to 11 cycles used a sample-barcoded 5' primer and a J-beta primer mix. TCRdb ran MiXCR on the 5' RACE reads and lists one entry per CDR3 protein. The sample holds 550,000 to 600,000 distinct CDR3 sequences, 27% seen once. Sequences were obtained from blood. The receptor source for this set is an older woman in good health.

This chain uses TRBV11-2 with TRBJ2-4; 12 nucleotides align to TRBD2. After removal of 5 bases from V and 7 bases from J, the junction contained 21 bases not matched to a gene. CDR3 size: 20 residues. Germline CDR1 reads SGHAT; CDR2 reads FQNNGV. Here the CDR3 reads CASSRSSPSGRVDLRNIQYF. The CDR3 coding sequence is TGTGCCAGCAGCCGATCGTCTCCTAGCGGGAGGGTTGACCTGCGGAACATTCAGTACTTC.

V and J are TRBV29-1 and TRBJ2-1, with 12 bases identical to TRBD2. Trimming at V came to 6 bases and at J to 10 bases, leaving 7 bases not matched to a gene. This CDR3 is built from 13 residues. CDR1 is SQVTM and CDR2 is ANQGSEA in the germline V gene. CDR3 sequence (DNA): TGCAGCGTGGCACTAGCGGGGGGCCGAGAGCAGTTCTTC. As protein: CSVALAGGREQFF.

The chain combines TRBV2 with TRBJ2-1, with TRBD1 matching 8 bases. J lost 7 bases, V lost 3 bases, and 8 bases had no gene match. CDR1 is SNHLY and CDR2 is FYNNEI in the germline V gene. The CDR3 covers 15 residues. The CDR3 nucleotides read TGTGCCAGCAGTGATAGGCAGACAGGGGCGAATGAGCAGTTCTTC. Translated, it gives CASSDRQTGANEQFF. The full variable domain, rest sourced from reference TRBV2 and TRBJ2-1, is EPEVTQTPSHQVTQMGQEVILRCVPISNHLYFYWYRQILGQKVEFLVSFYNNEISEKSEIFDDQFSVERPDGSNFTLKIRSTKLEDSAMYFCASSDRQTGANEQFFGPGTRLTVL.

The V call is TRBV3-1, the J call TRBJ2-7; D possibly uses TRBD1 or TRBD2 (5 bases each). Trimming removed 2 bases at V and 10 bases at J, with 12 bases between. The germline V gene has CDR1 LGHDT and CDR2 YNNKEL (reference sequence). There are 12 residues in the CDR3. CDR3 in amino acids: CASSQPPGGQYF. The CDR3 DNA reads TGTGCCAGCAGCCAACCCCCTGGGGGACAGTACTTC.

This clonotype was counted only a few times. The chain has TRBV5-1 and TRBJ1-2; unclear D gene. V lost 0 bases and J 2 bases, leaving 11 bases between the germline ends. Germline CDR1 reads SGHRS; CDR2 reads YFSETQ. CDR3 length: 15 residues. The CDR3 here is CASSLGLSGNYGYTF. As DNA, the CDR3 is TGCGCCAGCAGCTTGGGCCTCTCTGGAAACTATGGCTACACCTTC.

This clonotype occurred once. The chain employs TRBV28 and TRBJ2-3, with 9 nucleotides matching TRBD2. The V segment lost 5 bases and the J segment 4 bases; nucleotides outside the gene matches: 13. The CDR3 consists of 17 residues. Germline loops: CDR1 MDHEN, CDR2 SYDVKM. DNA for the CDR3: TGTGCCAGCAGTCAAGAACGAGGCGGGGGGGCTCCAGATACGCAGTATTTT. This sequence encodes CASSQERGGGAPDTQYF.

With respect to this clonotype: An end of the junction differs from the germline gene, which may be a read error. The V gene is TRBV11-3, the J gene TRBJ2-1, with 7 bases aligning to TRBD2. CDR1 and CDR2 (germline): SGHNT, YENEEA. The CDR3 totals 16 residues. The CDR3 nucleotides are TGTGCCAGCAGCTTATTGGGGGGGGGATCCTACAATGAGCGGTTCTTC. Amino acids: CASSLLGGGSYNERFF.

This clonotype has more than one count but fewer than ten. V and J are TRBV5-1 and TRBJ2-5, with 8 bases identical to TRBD1. V was clipped by 4 bases and J by 3 bases; unmatched bases: 8. CDR3 length equals 15 residues. Germline values: CDR1 SGHRS, CDR2 YFSETQ. The CDR3 DNA follows: TGCGCCAGCAGCACCGGGACAGGAGATAAAGAGACCCAGTACTTC. Its protein product is CASSTGTGDKETQYF.

This clonotype showed up just a few times. The rearrangement joins TRBV20-1 to TRBJ1-6; D ambiguous. Germline V gene lookup returns CDR1 DFQATT and CDR2 SNEGSKA (reference sequence). V dropped 5 bases and J dropped 8 bases, with 13 bases sitting between them. CDR3 length equals 13 residues. The CDR3 region is CSAGVDGDSPLHF. CDR3 nucleotides: TGCAGTGCTGGGGTCGACGGCGATTCACCCCTCCACTTT.

The genes are TRBV25-1 and TRBJ2-5; 7 positions match TRBD2. This CDR3 is 14 amino acids long. Unmatched junction bases numbered 4, after V lost 1 base and J lost 5 bases. In germline, CDR1 is MGHDK, CDR2 SYGVNS. For the CDR3, the DNA is TGTGCCAGCAGTGAATGGGGGGGAGGGGAGACCCAGTACTTC. Its translation: CASSEWGGGETQYF. Based on the CDR3 plus reference TRBV25-1 and TRBJ2-5, the full variable domain is EADIYQTPRYLVIGTGKKITLECSQTMGHDKMYWYQQDPGMELHLIHYSYGVNSTEKGDLSSESTVSRIRTEHFPLTLESARPSHTSQYLCASSEWGGGETQYFGPGTRLLVL.

The chain joins TRBV9 to TRBJ2-2; no definite D call. The CDR3 extends over 13 amino acids. Trimming took 3 bases from V and 1 from J, leaving 4 bases between them. Germline values: CDR1 SGDLS, CDR2 YYNGEE. The DNA of the CDR3 is TGTGCCAGCAGCGATGTGAACACCGGGGAGCTGTTTTTT. Its protein product is CASSDVNTGELFF.

In DNA form, the CDR3 reads TGCAGCGCGATTCGGACAGCCCTTAGCTCCTACGAGCAGTACTTC. The encoded protein is CSAIRTALSSYEQYF. This rearrangement joins TRBV29-1 to TRBJ2-7; D possibly corresponds to TRBD1 (6 bases). Trimming pared 7 bases from V and 0 bases from J, leaving 19 bases between. The CDR3 has 15 residues. Germline-derived CDR1 and CDR2 are SQVTM and ANQGSEA.

The V gene is TRBV7-2, the J gene TRBJ2-3; 13 bases map to TRBD2. V gave up 3 bases and J gave up 3 bases; unmatched junction bases: 3. The CDR3 runs to 16 residues. Germline loops: CDR1 SGHTA, CDR2 FQGNSA. The CDR3 bases are TGTGCCAGCAGCTTTGGACTAGCGGGGGCGACAGATACGCAGTATTTT. Protein product: CASSFGLAGATDTQYF. The whole variable domain, filled in from reference TRBV7-2 and TRBJ2-3, reads GAGVSQSPSNKVTEKGKDVELRCDPISGHTALYWYRQSLGQGLEFLIYFQGNSAPDKSGLPSDRFSAERTGGSVSTLTIQRTQQEDSAVYLCASSFGLAGATDTQYFGPGTRLTVL.

V and J are TRBV5-1 and TRBJ1-2, with a weak D call TRBD1 (6 bases). V lost 4 bases and J 4 bases, leaving 8 bases between the germline ends. Per the germline V gene, CDR1 is SGHRS and CDR2 is YFSETQ. The CDR3 has 12 residues. The CDR3 DNA follows: TGCGCCAGCAGCAGGGACATCTATGGCTACACCTTC. This translates into CASSRDIYGYTF.

The chain uses TRBV12-5 and TRBJ2-5; D is uncertain. Trimming took off 1 base at V and 5 bases at J, with 5 bases between the two ends. This CDR3 spans 12 amino acids. CDR1 and CDR2 from the germline V gene are LGHNT and FRNRAP. This CDR3 reads CASGLDWETQYF. The DNA for the CDR3 is TGTGCTAGTGGTTTGGACTGGGAGACCCAGTACTTC.

The rearrangement links TRBV5-1 to TRBJ2-5; 7 bases align to TRBD1. The J call is in doubt because the DNA end fits TRBJ2-7 better. The CDR3 covers 18 residues. Germline V lookup: CDR1 SGHRS, CDR2 YFSETQ. This CDR3 is CASSFRDSPSGRSYEQYF. CDR3 nucleotides: TGCGCCAGCAGCTTCCGGGACAGCCCTTCGGGAAGGTCCTACGAGCAGTACTTC.

The genes are TRBV7-9 and TRBJ2-3; 14 bases fit TRBD2. This CDR3 region has 18 residues. CDR1 SEHNR and CDR2 FQNEAQ come from the germline V gene (reference sequence). Trimming cost V 6 bases and J 4 bases; bases outside gene matches: 12. As DNA, the CDR3 is TGTGCCAGCAGTCGAGTGGGGACTAGCGGGAGTCGCGCAGATACGCAGTATTTT. As protein: CASSRVGTSGSRADTQYF.

This clonotype was observed a handful of times. The chain recombines TRBV12-3 or TRBV12-4 with TRBJ2-7; maybe TRBD1 (6 bases). The CDR3 consists of 13 residues. The V and J ends lost 4 bases and 5 bases respectively, with 12 bases between them. This CDR3 reads CASSSWDINEQYF. The CDR3 coding sequence is TGTGCCAGCAGTTCGTGGGACATCAACGAGCAGTACTTC.

The chain uses TRBV5-1 and TRBJ2-7, with 7 bases matching TRBD2. From germline, CDR1 is SGHRS and CDR2 YFSETQ. V was clipped by 2 bases and J by 5 bases; unmatched bases: 7. The CDR3 runs to 14 residues. The CDR3 loop reads CASSFLAGDNEQYF. Here the CDR3 DNA reads TGCGCCAGCAGCTTTCTCGCGGGGGATAACGAGCAGTACTTC. The full variable domain, its missing parts supplied by reference TRBV5-1 and TRBJ2-7, is KAGVTQTPRYLIKTRGQQVTLSCSPISGHRSVSWYQQTPGQGLQFLFEYFSETQRNKGNFPGRFSGRQFSNSRSEMNVSTLELGDSALYLCASSFLAGDNEQYFGPGTRLTVT.

CDR3 bases: TGTGCCAGCACCAAAGACAGGGGCGGCGAGCAGTACTTC. It yields the protein CASTKDRGGEQYF. V gene TRBV7-2 combines with J gene TRBJ2-7; 8 bases align to TRBD1. Per the germline V gene, CDR1 is SGHTA and CDR2 is FQGNSA. The CDR3 length is 13 residues. With 7 bases clipped from V and 6 bases from J, the junction kept 8 bases outside the gene matches.

This clonotype was detected only a few times. This CDR3 reads CASSYSRQGADEQFF. The CDR3 region has the DNA TGTGCCAGCAGTTACTCCCGACAGGGGGCCGACGAGCAGTTCTTC. The chain carries TRBV6-2 or TRBV6-3 and TRBJ2-1, with 10 nucleotides matching TRBD1. Unmatched junction bases numbered 6, after V lost 0 bases and J lost 10 bases. Germline CDR1 reads MNHEY; CDR2 reads SVGEGT. The CDR3 runs to 15 residues.

This rearrangement joins TRBV12-3 or TRBV12-4 to TRBJ1-3; D may be TRBD1 (5 bases). The CDR3 covers 14 residues. Trimming took 3 bases from V and 5 from J, leaving 11 bases between them. CDR3 loop: CASSLTALRNTIYF. The CDR3 coding sequence is TGTGCCAGCAGTTTGACAGCCCTGCGAAACACCATATATTTT.

The rearrangement uses TRBV6-5 and TRBJ2-5, with 11 bases matching TRBD2. The CDR3 totals 14 residues. J lost 5 bases, V lost 6 bases, and 5 bases had no gene match. Germline V gives CDR1 MNHEY, CDR2 SVGAGI. The CDR3 nucleotides are TGTGCCAGCAGGCCACTAGCGGGGGATGAGACCCAGTACTTC. The encoded protein is CASRPLAGDETQYF.

In its sample, this clonotype was seen a few times. The J gene is TRBJ2-7, the V gene TRBV9; the match to TRBD2 covers 8 bases. The CDR3 extends over 15 amino acids. V was clipped by 4 bases and J by 5 bases; unmatched bases: 11. Germline loops: CDR1 SGDLS, CDR2 YYNGEE. CDR3 coding DNA: TGTGCCAGCAGCCGGGAGGGGGTCGGGGTTAACGAGCAGTACTTC. This gives the protein CASSREGVGVNEQYF.

This clonotype was detected a few times. The V gene is TRBV4-1, the J gene TRBJ1-5, with TRBD1 identical over 9 bases. Per the germline V gene, CDR1 is MGHRA and CDR2 is YSYEKL. The CDR3 spans 15 residues. The V segment lost 3 bases and the J segment 6 bases; nucleotides outside the gene matches: 6. The chain's CDR3 is CASSQTGGKGQPQHF. CDR3 DNA: TGCGCCAGCAGCCAGACAGGGGGTAAGGGTCAGCCCCAGCATTTT.

The chain recombines TRBV12-5 with TRBJ2-5; TRBD1 matches at 9 bases. CDR1 and CDR2 from the germline V gene are LGHNT and FRNRAP. The CDR3 sequence is 17 residues long. V was clipped by 4 bases and J by 3 bases; unmatched bases: 12. CDR3 in DNA: TGTGCTAGTGGTTCAATTAAAGCCGGGACAGGGAAAGAGACCCAGTACTTC. This codes for CASGSIKAGTGKETQYF.

The chain joins TRBV25-1 to TRBJ2-7, with 7 bases that match TRBD1. This CDR3 contains 14 residues. Per the germline V gene, CDR1 is MGHDK and CDR2 is SYGVNS. Losses at the gene ends were 3 bases for V and 3 bases for J; bases not matched to a gene: 5. CDR3 in DNA: TGTGCCAGCAGTGAGCCAGGGGGTAACTACGAGCAGTACTTC. Translated: CASSEPGGNYEQYF.